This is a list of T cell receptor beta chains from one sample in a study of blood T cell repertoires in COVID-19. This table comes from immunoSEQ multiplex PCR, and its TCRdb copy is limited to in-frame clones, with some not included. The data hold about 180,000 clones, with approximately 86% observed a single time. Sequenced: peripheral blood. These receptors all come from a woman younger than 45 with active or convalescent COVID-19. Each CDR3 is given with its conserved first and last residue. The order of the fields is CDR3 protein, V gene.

CDR3aa: CASSLSSRSEAFF; v_gene: TRBV27
CDR3aa: CASSLGTGRRTQYF; v_gene: TRBV28
CDR3aa: CASRGTGTGNTIYF; v_gene: TRBV2
CDR3aa: CASSQGPANYGYTF; v_gene: TRBV28
CDR3aa: CAISGVGDRGLNTEAFF; v_gene: TRBV10-3
CDR3aa: CSASGGAATNEKLFF; v_gene: TRBV20-1
CDR3aa: CASSPDSYGYTF; v_gene: TRBV18
CDR3aa: CASSSGTGYFGNTGELFF; v_gene: TRBV19
CDR3aa: CASSLVAVSYEQYF; v_gene: TRBV11-3
CDR3aa: CASSLTRNEQFF; v_gene: TRBV28
CDR3aa: CASSSGFAFSSYEQYF; v_gene: TRBV6-5
CDR3aa: CASSQVREGRDTEAFF; v_gene: TRBV4-1
CDR3aa: CAWSDDRGPAQHF; v_gene: TRBV30
CDR3aa: CASSYNIQGNYGYTF; v_gene: TRBV6-5
CDR3aa: CASSALTGGQGYTF; v_gene: TRBV5-1
CDR3aa: CASSQESGTDTQYF; v_gene: TRBV3-1/TRBV3-2
CDR3aa: CASSWGTDYNEQFF; v_gene: TRBV5-6
CDR3aa: CASSLAQGNTEAFF; v_gene: TRBV5-4
CDR3aa: CASTTTGVNEKLFF; v_gene: TRBV7-9
CDR3aa: CASSFGGGDGYTF; v_gene: TRBV27
CDR3aa: CASSSTGGRQNTIYF; v_gene: TRBV6-5
CDR3aa: CASSLGLQPQHF; v_gene: TRBV19
CDR3aa: CASKGNRLYSGANVLTF; v_gene: TRBV27
CDR3aa: CASSSTGGVYEQYF; v_gene: TRBV28
CDR3aa: CAIRGPGGSANTGELFF; v_gene: TRBV10-3
CDR3aa: CASSLSAGEGNYGYTF; v_gene: TRBV3-1/TRBV3-2
CDR3aa: CASRRSGEIGYTF; v_gene: TRBV19